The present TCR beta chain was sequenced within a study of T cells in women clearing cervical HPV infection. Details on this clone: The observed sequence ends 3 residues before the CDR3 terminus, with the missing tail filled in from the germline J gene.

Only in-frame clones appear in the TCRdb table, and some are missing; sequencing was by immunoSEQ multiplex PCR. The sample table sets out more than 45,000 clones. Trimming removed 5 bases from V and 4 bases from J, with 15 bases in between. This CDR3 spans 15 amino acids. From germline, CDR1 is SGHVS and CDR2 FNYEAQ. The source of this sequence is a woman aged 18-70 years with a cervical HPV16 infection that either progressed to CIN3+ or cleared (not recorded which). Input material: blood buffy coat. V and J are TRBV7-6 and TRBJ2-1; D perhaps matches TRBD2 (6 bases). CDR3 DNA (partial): TGTGCCAGCAGCCCATCGGGACTCCTGTACAATGAG. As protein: CASSPSGLLYNE. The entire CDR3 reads CASSPSGLLYNEQFF.